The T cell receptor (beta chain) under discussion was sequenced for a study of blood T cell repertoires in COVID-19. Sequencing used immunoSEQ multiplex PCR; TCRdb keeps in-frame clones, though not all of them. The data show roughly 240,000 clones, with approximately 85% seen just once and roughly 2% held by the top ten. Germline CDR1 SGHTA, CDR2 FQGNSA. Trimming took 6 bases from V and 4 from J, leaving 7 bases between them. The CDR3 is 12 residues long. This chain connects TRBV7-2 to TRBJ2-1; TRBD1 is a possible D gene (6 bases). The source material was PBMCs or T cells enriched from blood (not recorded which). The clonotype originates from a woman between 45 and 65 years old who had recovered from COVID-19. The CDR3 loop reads CASRQGYNEQFF. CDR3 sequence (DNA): TGTGCCAGCAGACAGGGTTACAATGAGCAGTTCTTC.